This T cell receptor beta chain was recorded in a study of prognosis after radiotherapy for stage I lung cancer. Study-wide background: The tumor diagnosis was squamous cell carcinoma for 7 or 8 patients and adenocarcinoma for twelve. Notes on the study in general: Reportedly, the usage of TRBV and TRBJ genes was not the same in patients with and without metastases.

The CDR3 loop spans 13 amino acids. Germline CDR1 SGHTA, CDR2 FQGNSA. V lost 1 base, J lost 3 bases, and 7 bases lay in between. The sample holds many counts of this clonotype. Its specificity is unknown. With two-round multiplex PCR, TCR beta CDR3 sequences were amplified from genomic DNA. Gene-specific primers for each TRBV and TRBJ gene drove first-round PCR. TCRdb analysed the multiplex PCR reads with MiXCR anew, one entry per CDR3 protein. The sample holds roughly 27,000 distinct CDR3 sequences, about 43% seen once. The material sequenced was PBMCs, taken before or after stereotactic body radiation therapy (not recorded which). The chain recombines TRBV7-2 with TRBJ2-7; tentative D call: TRBD2 (5 bases). The receptor's source is a donor at least 50 years old with non-small cell lung cancer. In nucleotides, the CDR3 is TGTGCCAGCAGCTTAGAGCGGTTCTACGAGCAGTACTTC. It encodes CASSLERFYEQYF.